This note documents a single T cell receptor beta chain sequence. The data are from a study of CD8 T cells in Susac syndrome. Sequencing of TCR beta was undertaken in CD8+ and CD4+ T cells derived from blood. It was treatment-naive patients with stable or active relapsing-remitting disease who made up the multiple sclerosis controls. TEMRA cells were FACS-enriched, unlike CD8+ and CD4+ T cells, which were negatively isolated. When the RNA was reverse transcribed, random hexamers were used with an input of roughly 0.45 to 1 ug. An immunoSEQ multiplex PCR generated amplified TCR beta CDR3 products spanning 54 Vbeta and 13 Jbeta. One entry per CDR3 protein, called by TCRdb with MiXCR from the immunoSEQ multiplex PCR reads. The table has roughly 200,000 distinct CDR3 sequences, over 90% seen once. In germline, CDR1 is GTSNPN, CDR2 SVGIG (reference sequence). V lost 2 bases and J 3 bases, leaving 11 bases between the germline ends. The CDR3 spans 14 residues.

V and J are TRBV30 and TRBJ2-1; a weak D match, TRBD2 (5 bases). Sequencing used CD4+ T cells from PBMCs. The clonotype comes from a human donor with multiple sclerosis. CDR3 sequence (DNA): TGTGCCTGGAGTCTCACTAGAGGCTACAATGAGCAGTTCTTC. Its translation is CAWSLTRGYNEQFF.